The present T cell receptor (beta chain) was sequenced within a study of blood T cell repertoires in COVID-19. The ends were cut back, 3 bases at V and 4 bases at J, with 10 bases in the middle. Germline assignment: CDR1 PRHDT and CDR2 FYEKMQ (reference sequence). The CDR3 spans 14 residues. Sequencing was performed with immunoSEQ multiplex PCR; in TCRdb, only in-frame clones are kept and a portion is missing. The sample has approximately 71,000 clones; around 83% are singletons. The sequence was obtained from a man aged 50-60 years with acute or convalescent COVID-19. The sequencing sample was made of peripheral blood. This sequence joins TRBV13 and TRBJ1-5; D is uncertain. CDR3 in DNA: TGTGCCAGCAGCTTTAATGGGCCAAATCAGCCCCAGCATTTT. This translates into CASSFNGPNQPQHF.